This T cell receptor beta chain was sequenced in a study of shared clonotypes between healthy human individuals. The study separated CD4+ cells into CD45RA+ naive and CD45RA-negative memory subsets. Several immunoSEQ plates held equal portions of the genomic DNA taken from each subset. Assay: immunoSEQ multiplex PCR; the TCRdb copy retains only in-frame clones and omits some. The data show around 700,000 clones, approximately 79% seen once. Trimming stripped 4 bases from V and 7 bases from J, with 10 bases between. The CDR3 is 13 residues long. Germline CDR1 MNHEY, CDR2 SMNVEV (reference sequence). In its sample, this clone was seen a few times.

The sequencing input was memory CD4+ T cells sorted from blood. Subset defined: CD45RA-negative fraction. The receptor comes from a woman aged 25 to 39 in good health. The chain has TRBV27 and TRBJ2-2; D is ambiguous. CDR3: CASSSFSLGELFF. CDR3 nucleotide sequence: TGTGCCAGCAGTTCGTTCTCTCTCGGGGAGCTGTTTTTT.